The rows below give T cell receptor beta chains drawn from one sample of a study of cytotoxic CD8 clonotypes in ibrutinib-treated CLL. Sequencing was performed with immunoSEQ multiplex PCR; in TCRdb, only in-frame clones are kept and a portion is missing. The sample carries 150,000 to 200,000 clones, about four fifths recorded once. Source: PBMCs, taken after 12 months of ibrutinib treatment. Receptor source: a human donor with chronic lymphocytic leukemia. CDR3s include the opening cysteine and the closing phenylalanine or tryptophan. A D gene is named only where the DNA matches it firmly. Clone size is given for some rows only: seen once, a few or many times, or a class if the clone is expanded.

j_call d_call cdr3_length clone_size v_call cdr3_aa cdr3_nt
TRBJ2-7 NA 12 NA TRBV28 CASRKGNYEQYF TGTGCCAGCAGAAAGGGGAACTACGAGCAGTACTTC
TRBJ1-1 NA 13 NA TRBV4-2 CASSQGRAEEAFF TGTGCCAGCAGCCAAGGAAGGGCCGAGGAAGCTTTCTTT
TRBJ2-1 TRBD2 18 NA TRBV27 CASRGQGRTSGSYNEQFF TGTGCCAGCCGCGGGCAGGGGCGGACTAGCGGGAGCTACAATGAGCAGTTCTTC
TRBJ2-7 TRBD2 14 NA TRBV6-1 CASSGPTSGFEQYF TGTGCCAGCAGTGGCCCCACTAGCGGTTTCGAGCAGTACTTC
TRBJ1-2 NA 14 NA TRBV5-1 CASSLDAANYGYTF TGCGCCAGCAGCTTGGACGCAGCTAACTATGGCTACACCTTC
TRBJ1-1 NA 14 NA TRBV2 CASSFHQVRSEAFF TGTGCCAGCTCATTCCATCAGGTACGCTCTGAAGCTTTCTTT
TRBJ2-7 NA 16 NA TRBV6-1 CASSGSGPRSSYEQYF TGTGCCAGCAGTGGCTCAGGGCCCAGGAGCTCCTACGAGCAGTACTTC
TRBJ2-7 TRBD1 15 NA TRBV4-3 CASSQDWTGGNEQYF TGCGCCAGCAGCCAAGATTGGACAGGGGGGAACGAGCAGTACTTC
TRBJ1-1 NA 17 NA TRBV7-9 CASSLARGFGRAGGAFF TGTGCCAGCAGCTTAGCGCGTGGTTTTGGACGGGCTGGGGGCGCTTTCTTT
TRBJ1-5 NA 17 NA TRBV28 CASKSRSVRQGNQPQHF TGTGCCAGCAAGTCGCGGTCTGTGCGACAGGGCAATCAGCCCCAGCATTTT
TRBJ1-5 NA 14 NA TRBV6-5 CASRLQGSNQPQHF TGTGCCAGCAGGCTACAGGGTAGCAATCAGCCCCAGCATTTT
TRBJ1-3 NA 14 NA TRBV9 CASSPRATRNTIYF TGTGCCAGCAGCCCAAGGGCGACTCGAAACACCATATATTTT
TRBJ2-3 NA 16 NA TRBV4-1 CASSQDRGASTDTQYF TGCGCCAGCAGCCAAGACAGGGGTGCAAGCACAGATACGCAGTATTTT
TRBJ2-3 TRBD2 16 NA TRBV5-1 CASSTTSGGAWETQYF TGCGCCAGCAGCACGACTAGCGGGGGGGCTTGGGAGACGCAGTATTTT
TRBJ2-1 TRBD2 16 NA TRBV7-2 CASSYSGLAERNEQFF TGTGCCAGCAGCTATTCGGGACTAGCGGAAAGAAATGAGCAGTTCTTC
TRBJ1-2 NA 15 NA TRBV30 CAWRRTTGSSYGYTF TGTGCCTGGAGACGGACAACAGGGTCCAGCTATGGCTACACCTTC
TRBJ1-2 NA 13 once TRBV23-1 CASSQSWVVGYTF TGCGCCAGCAGTCAATCTTGGGTGGTGGGCTACACCTTC
TRBJ1-3 TRBD1 16 NA TRBV4-1 CASSHIWTGAGNTIYF TGCGCCAGCAGCCATATCTGGACAGGGGCTGGAAACACCATATATTTT
TRBJ2-2 TRBD1 17 NA TRBV7-3 CASRLPGQGTDTGELFF TGTGCCAGCAGGCTTCCGGGACAGGGGACGGACACCGGGGAGCTGTTTTTT
TRBJ1-5 NA 15 NA TRBV30 CAWSSAGAANQPQHF TGTGCCTGGAGTTCGGCAGGGGCTGCAAATCAGCCCCAGCATTTT
TRBJ1-6 TRBD1 15 NA TRBV11-2 CASSLGTGSNSPLHF TGTGCCAGCAGCTTAGGGACAGGGAGTAATTCACCCCTCCACTTT
TRBJ1-3 NA 15 once TRBV7-2 CASSLRVVSGNTIYF TGTGCCAGCAGCTTAAGGGTCGTCTCTGGAAACACCATATATTTT
TRBJ2-1 NA 15 NA TRBV7-6 CASSTPGTPDNEQFF TGTGCCAGCAGCACCCCCGGGACTCCTGACAATGAGCAGTTCTTC
TRBJ2-1 TRBD1 15 NA TRBV11-3 CASSWTGSSYNEQFF TGTGCCAGCAGCTGGACAGGGAGCTCCTACAATGAGCAGTTCTTC
TRBJ2-7 NA 14 NA TRBV19 CASSMGRVGYEQYF TGTGCCAGTAGTATGGGCAGGGTGGGCTACGAGCAGTACTTC
TRBJ1-1 NA 14 NA TRBV15 CATSRSSANTEAFF TGTGCCACCAGCAGATCTTCGGCGAACACTGAAGCTTTCTTT
TRBJ2-7 TRBD1 16 NA TRBV7-8 CASRPTGTGASGEQYF TGTGCCAGCAGACCGACAGGGACAGGGGCCTCGGGGGAGCAGTACTTC
TRBJ2-7 TRBD1 15 NA TRBV30 CAWRTGQGFLYEQYF TGTGCCTGGAGGACAGGACAGGGTTTTCTCTACGAGCAGTACTTC
TRBJ1-5 NA 14 NA TRBV28 CASAVAISNQPQHF TGTGCCAGCGCTGTCGCCATAAGCAATCAGCCCCAGCATTTT
TRBJ2-7 TRBD2 16 NA TRBV5-6 CASSLRLAGRSYEQYF TGTGCCAGCAGCTTGCGGCTAGCGGGCCGATCCTACGAGCAGTACTTC
TRBJ1-3 TRBD1 17 NA TRBV18 CASSTLLRDRRGNTIYF TGTGCCAGCTCAACACTCCTTCGGGACAGAAGAGGAAACACCATATATTTT
TRBJ1-5 NA 15 NA TRBV6-5 CASSYSSVSNQPQHF TGTGCCAGCAGTTACTCGTCGGTCAGCAATCAGCCCCAGCATTTT
TRBJ1-2 TRBD1 16 NA TRBV28 CASSLILLGQNYGYTF TGTGCCAGCAGCCTGATTCTTCTGGGACAGAACTATGGCTACACCTTC
TRBJ2-3 TRBD1 14 few TRBV5-1 CASLPGQGGDTQYF TGCGCCAGCCTCCCGGGACAGGGGGGAGATACGCAGTATTTT
TRBJ2-3 TRBD2 17 NA TRBV27 CASRIRPTSGSPDTQYF TGTGCCAGCAGGATCCGCCCGACTAGCGGGAGTCCAGATACGCAGTATTTT
TRBJ2-2 TRBD2 14 NA TRBV7-3 CASTLGTTTGELFF TGTGCCAGTACACTGGGGACTACCACCGGGGAGCTGTTTTTT
TRBJ1-4 NA 14 few TRBV15 CATSSPVMGGLLFF TGTGCCACCAGCAGCCCAGTAATGGGGGGGCTACTGTTTTTT
TRBJ1-2 NA 15 NA TRBV7-2 CASSNQLQGNYGYTF TGTGCCAGCAGCAATCAACTCCAGGGAAACTATGGCTACACCTTC
TRBJ2-7 TRBD1 16 once TRBV5-1 CASSPMAGTGSDEQYF TGCGCCAGCAGCCCGATGGCCGGGACAGGGTCCGACGAGCAGTACTTC
TRBJ2-7 NA 17 NA TRBV4-1 CASSQGGKGLGSQGQYF TGCGCCAGCAGCCAAGGAGGAAAGGGGTTAGGGAGTCAAGGGCAGTACTTC
TRBJ2-2 NA 15 NA TRBV4-3 CASSQVASNTGELFF TGCGCCAGCAGCCAAGTTGCCAGTAACACCGGGGAGCTGTTTTTT
TRBJ2-2 NA 16 NA TRBV4-2 CASSQDQTINTGELFF TGTGCCAGCAGCCAAGATCAAACTATCAACACCGGGGAGCTGTTTTTT